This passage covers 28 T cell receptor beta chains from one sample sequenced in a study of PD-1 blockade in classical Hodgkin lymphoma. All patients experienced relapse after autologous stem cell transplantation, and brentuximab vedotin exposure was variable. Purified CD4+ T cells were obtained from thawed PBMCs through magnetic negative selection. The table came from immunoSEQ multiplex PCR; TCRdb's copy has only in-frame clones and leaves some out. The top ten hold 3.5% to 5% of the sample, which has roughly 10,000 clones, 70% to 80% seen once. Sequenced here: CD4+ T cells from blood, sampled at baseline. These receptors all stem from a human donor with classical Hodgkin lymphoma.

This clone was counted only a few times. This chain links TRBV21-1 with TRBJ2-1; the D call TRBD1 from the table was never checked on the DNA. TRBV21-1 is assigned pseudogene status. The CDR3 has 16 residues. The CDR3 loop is CASSKEGTGAYNEQFF. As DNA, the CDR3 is TGTGCCAGCAGCAAAGAAGGGACAGGGGCTTACAATGAGCAGTTCTTC.

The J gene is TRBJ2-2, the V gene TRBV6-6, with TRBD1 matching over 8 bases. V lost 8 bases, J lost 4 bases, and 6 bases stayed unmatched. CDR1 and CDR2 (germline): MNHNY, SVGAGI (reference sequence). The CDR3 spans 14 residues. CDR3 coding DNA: TGTGCCAGCGTCAGGGGGCCTGGCACCGGGGAGCTGTTTTTT. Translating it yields CASVRGPGTGELFF.

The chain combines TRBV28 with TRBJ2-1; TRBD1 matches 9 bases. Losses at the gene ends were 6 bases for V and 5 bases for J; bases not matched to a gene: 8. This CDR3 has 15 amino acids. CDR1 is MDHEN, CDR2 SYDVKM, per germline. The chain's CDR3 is CASSLPGTGNNEQFF. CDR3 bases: TGTGCCAGCAGCCTACCGGGGACAGGGAACAATGAGCAGTTCTTC. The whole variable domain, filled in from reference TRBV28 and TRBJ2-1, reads DVKVTQSSRYLVKRTGEKVFLECVQDMDHENMFWYRQDPGLGLRLIYFSYDVKMKEKGDIPEGYSVSREKKERFSLILESASTNQTSMYLCASSLPGTGNNEQFFGPGTRLTVL.

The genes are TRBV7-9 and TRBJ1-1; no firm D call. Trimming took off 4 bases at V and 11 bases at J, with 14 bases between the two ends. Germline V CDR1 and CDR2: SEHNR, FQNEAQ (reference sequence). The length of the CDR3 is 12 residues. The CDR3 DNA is TGTGCCAGCAGCTCGCCCCCAGGTGGCGCTTTCTTT. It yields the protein CASSSPPGGAFF.

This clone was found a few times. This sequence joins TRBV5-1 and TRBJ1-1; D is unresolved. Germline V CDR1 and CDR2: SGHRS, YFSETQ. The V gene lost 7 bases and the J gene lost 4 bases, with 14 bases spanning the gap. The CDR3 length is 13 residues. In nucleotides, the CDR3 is TGCGCCAGCGGCCAAGACCAATTCACTGAAGCTTTCTTT. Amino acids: CASGQDQFTEAFF. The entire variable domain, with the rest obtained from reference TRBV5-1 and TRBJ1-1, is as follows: KAGVTQTPRYLIKTRGQQVTLSCSPISGHRSVSWYQQTPGQGLQFLFEYFSETQRNKGNFPGRFSGRQFSNSRSEMNVSTLELGDSALYLCASGQDQFTEAFFGQGTRLTVV.

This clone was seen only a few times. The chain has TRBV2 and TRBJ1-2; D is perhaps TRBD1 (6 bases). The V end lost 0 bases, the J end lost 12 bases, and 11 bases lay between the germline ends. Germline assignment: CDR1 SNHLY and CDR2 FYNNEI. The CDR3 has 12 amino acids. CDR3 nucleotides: TGTGCCAGCAGTGAAGCGCTTAGGACAGACACCTTC. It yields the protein CASSEALRTDTF.

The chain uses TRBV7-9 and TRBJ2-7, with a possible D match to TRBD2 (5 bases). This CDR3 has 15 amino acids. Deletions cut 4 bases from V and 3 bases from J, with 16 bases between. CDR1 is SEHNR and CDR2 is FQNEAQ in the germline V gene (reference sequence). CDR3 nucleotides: TGTGCCAGCAGCTCGCTGACGGGGTCGCACTACGAGCAGTACTTC. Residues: CASSSLTGSHYEQYF.

As DNA, the CDR3 is TGTGCCAGCAGTTTCGACCCCTCTAACTATGGCTACACCTTC. This translates into CASSFDPSNYGYTF. This chain connects TRBV28 to TRBJ1-2, with D uncertain. Deletions cut 3 bases from V and 0 bases from J, with 8 bases between. The CDR3 has 14 amino acids. The V gene's germline CDR1 is MDHEN and CDR2 SYDVKM.

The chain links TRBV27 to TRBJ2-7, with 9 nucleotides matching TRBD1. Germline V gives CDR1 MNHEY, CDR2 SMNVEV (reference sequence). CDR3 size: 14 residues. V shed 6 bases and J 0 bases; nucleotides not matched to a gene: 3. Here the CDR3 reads CASRGTGSSYEQYF. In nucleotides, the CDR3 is TGTGCCAGCAGGGGGACAGGGAGCTCCTACGAGCAGTACTTC.

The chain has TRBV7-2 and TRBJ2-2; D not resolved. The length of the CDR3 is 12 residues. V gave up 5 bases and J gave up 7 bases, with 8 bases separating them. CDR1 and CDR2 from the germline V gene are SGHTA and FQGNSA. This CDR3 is CASSKAGGELFF. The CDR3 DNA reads TGTGCCAGCAGCAAAGCTGGCGGGGAGCTGTTTTTT. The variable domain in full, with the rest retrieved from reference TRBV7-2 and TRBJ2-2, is GAGVSQSPSNKVTEKGKDVELRCDPISGHTALYWYRQSLGQGLEFLIYFQGNSAPDKSGLPSDRFSAERTGGSVSTLTIQRTQQEDSAVYLCASSKAGGELFFGEGSRLTVL.

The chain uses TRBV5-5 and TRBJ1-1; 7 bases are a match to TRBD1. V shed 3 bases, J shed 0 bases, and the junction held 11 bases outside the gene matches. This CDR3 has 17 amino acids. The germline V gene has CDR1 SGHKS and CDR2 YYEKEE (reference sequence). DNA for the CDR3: TGTGCCAGCAGCTCGCAAGCGGACAGGATCATGAACACTGAAGCTTTCTTT. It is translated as CASSSQADRIMNTEAFF.

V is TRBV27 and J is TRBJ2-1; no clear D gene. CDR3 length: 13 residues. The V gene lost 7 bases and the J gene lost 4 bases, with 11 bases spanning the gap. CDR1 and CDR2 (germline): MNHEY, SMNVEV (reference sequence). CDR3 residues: CASNLDGYNEQFF. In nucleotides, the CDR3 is TGTGCCAGCAATCTGGACGGATACAATGAGCAGTTCTTC.

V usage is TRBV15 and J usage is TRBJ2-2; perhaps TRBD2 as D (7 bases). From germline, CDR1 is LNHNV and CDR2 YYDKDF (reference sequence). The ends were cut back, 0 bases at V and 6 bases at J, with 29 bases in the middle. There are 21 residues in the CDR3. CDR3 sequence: CATSREEVIARGREGAGELFF. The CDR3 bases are TGTGCCACCAGCAGAGAGGAGGTTATCGCCCGGGGCAGGGAGGGGGCCGGGGAGCTGTTTTTT.

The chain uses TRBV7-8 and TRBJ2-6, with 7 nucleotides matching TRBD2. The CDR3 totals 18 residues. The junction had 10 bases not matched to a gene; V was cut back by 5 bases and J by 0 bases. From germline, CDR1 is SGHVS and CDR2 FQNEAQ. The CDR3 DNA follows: TGTGCCAGCAGCCCTGGGGGGGTTTTTAGCTCTGGGGCCAACGTCCTGACTTTC. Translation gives CASSPGGVFSSGANVLTF.

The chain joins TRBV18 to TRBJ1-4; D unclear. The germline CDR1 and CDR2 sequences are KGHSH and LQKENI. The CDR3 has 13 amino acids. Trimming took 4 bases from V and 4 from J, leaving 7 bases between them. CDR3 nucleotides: TGTGCCAGCTCACAGGAGCTTAATGAAAAACTGTTTTTT. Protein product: CASSQELNEKLFF.

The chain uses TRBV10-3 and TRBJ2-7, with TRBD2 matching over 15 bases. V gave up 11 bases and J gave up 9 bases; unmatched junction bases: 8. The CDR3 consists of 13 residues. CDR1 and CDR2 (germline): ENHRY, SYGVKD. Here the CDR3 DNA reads TGTGCCTCTGGACTAGCGGGAGGGCCGGGGCAGTACTTC. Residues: CASGLAGGPGQYF.

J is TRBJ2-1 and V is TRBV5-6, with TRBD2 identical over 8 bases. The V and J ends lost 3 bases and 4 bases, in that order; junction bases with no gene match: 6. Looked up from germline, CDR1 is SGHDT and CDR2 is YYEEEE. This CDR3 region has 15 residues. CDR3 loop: CASSWRSSGYNEQFF. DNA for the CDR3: TGTGCCAGCAGCTGGAGGTCTAGCGGGTACAATGAGCAGTTCTTC.

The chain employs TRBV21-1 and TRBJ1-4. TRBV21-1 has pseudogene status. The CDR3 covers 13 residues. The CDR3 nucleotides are TGTGCCAGCAGCAAAGGGTGCGGGAGTCAACTGTTTTTT. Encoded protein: CASSKGCGSQLFF.

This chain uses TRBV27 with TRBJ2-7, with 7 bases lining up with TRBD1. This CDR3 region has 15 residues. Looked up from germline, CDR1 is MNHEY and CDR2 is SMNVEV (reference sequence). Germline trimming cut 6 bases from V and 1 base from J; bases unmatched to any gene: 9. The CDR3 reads CASSIQGLGSYEQYF. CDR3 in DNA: TGTGCCAGCAGCATACAGGGGCTGGGGTCCTACGAGCAGTACTTC.

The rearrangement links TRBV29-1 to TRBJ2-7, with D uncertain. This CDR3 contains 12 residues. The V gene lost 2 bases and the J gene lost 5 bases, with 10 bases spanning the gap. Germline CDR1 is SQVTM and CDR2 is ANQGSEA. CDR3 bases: TGCAGCGTTGAACAGCTGCCGAACGAGCAGTACTTC. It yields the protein CSVEQLPNEQYF.

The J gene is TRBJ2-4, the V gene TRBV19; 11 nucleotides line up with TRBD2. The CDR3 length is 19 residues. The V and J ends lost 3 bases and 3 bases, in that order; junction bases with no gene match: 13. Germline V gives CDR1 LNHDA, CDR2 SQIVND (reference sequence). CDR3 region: CASSMEADLAGGHKNIQYF. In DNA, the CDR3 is TGTGCCAGTAGTATGGAGGCGGATCTAGCGGGAGGACACAAAAACATTCAGTACTTC.

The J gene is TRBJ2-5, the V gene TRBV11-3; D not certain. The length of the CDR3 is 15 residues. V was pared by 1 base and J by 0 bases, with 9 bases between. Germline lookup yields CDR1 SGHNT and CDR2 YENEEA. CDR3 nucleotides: TGTGCCAGCAGCTTAGGACGTGGGTACCAAGAGACCCAGTACTTC. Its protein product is CASSLGRGYQETQYF.

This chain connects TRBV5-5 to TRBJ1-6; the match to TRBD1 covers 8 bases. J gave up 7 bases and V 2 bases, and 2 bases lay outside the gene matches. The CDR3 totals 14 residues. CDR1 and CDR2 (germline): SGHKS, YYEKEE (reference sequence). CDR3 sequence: CASSFRDRNSPLHF. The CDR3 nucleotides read TGTGCCAGCAGCTTCCGGGACAGGAATTCACCCCTCCACTTT.

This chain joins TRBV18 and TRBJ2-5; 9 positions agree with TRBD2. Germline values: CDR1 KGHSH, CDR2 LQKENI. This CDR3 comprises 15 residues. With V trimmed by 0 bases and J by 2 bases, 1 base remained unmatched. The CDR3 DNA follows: TGTGCCAGCTCACCACCTAGCGGGAGACAAGAGACCCAGTACTTC. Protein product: CASSPPSGRQETQYF.

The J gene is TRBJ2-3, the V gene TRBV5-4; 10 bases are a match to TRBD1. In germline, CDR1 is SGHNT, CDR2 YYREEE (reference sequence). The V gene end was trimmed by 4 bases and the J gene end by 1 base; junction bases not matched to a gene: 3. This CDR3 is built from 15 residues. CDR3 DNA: TGTGCCAGCAGCGTGGGGACAGGGGGCACAGATACGCAGTATTTT. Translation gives CASSVGTGGTDTQYF.

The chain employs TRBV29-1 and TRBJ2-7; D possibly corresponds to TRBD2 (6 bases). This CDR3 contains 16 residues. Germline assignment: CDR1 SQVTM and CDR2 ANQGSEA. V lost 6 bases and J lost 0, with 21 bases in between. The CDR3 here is CSVPSVVAGSSYEQYF. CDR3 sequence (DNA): TGCAGCGTCCCGTCCGTGGTCGCGGGGAGCTCCTACGAGCAGTACTTC.

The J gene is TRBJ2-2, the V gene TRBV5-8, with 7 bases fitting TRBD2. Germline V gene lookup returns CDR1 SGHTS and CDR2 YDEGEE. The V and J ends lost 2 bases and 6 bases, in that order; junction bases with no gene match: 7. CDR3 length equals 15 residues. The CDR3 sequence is CASSFSAAGAGELFF. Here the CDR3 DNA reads TGTGCCAGCAGCTTTTCCGCCGCGGGAGCCGGGGAGCTGTTTTTT.

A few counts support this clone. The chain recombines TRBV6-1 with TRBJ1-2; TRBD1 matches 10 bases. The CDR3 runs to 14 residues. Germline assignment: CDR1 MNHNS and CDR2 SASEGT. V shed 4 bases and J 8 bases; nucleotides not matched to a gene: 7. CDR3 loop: CASSAPPGQGGYTF. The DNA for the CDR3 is TGTGCCAGCAGTGCCCCACCGGGACAGGGGGGCTACACCTTC.